This T cell receptor (beta chain) emerged from a study of shared clonotypes between healthy human individuals (dated by TCRdb to the early 2020s). In terms of the full investigation: The cohort included a few men and a couple of women between 18 and 49 years of age. For each donor, CD4 naive and CD4 memory were each given three plates, CD8 naive was given two plates, and CD8 memory was given one plate. Blood TCR repertoires of a handful of healthy adults were deeply sequenced to estimate repertoire size and the extent of clonotype sharing between individuals. To increase sequencing depth and limit assay-specific biases, different laboratories used diverse techniques to prepare libraries and sequence TCR repertoires. Per donor, leukapheresis produced somewhere between about 0.8 and 9 billion PBMCs. Study-level results and caveats: Across a few donors, around 5% of naive CD4, 3% to 3.5% of naive CD8, about 2.3% of memory CD4, and around 0.4% of memory CD8 clonotypes were shared. Compared with non-shared clonotypes, clonotypes shared by all four sorted-subset donors had higher generation probabilities. Pairwise subsampling led to the expectation that sequencing depth would affect the degree of clonotype sharing among donors. Sampling was restricted to blood, and TCR repertoires in tissue are likely to differ from TCR repertoires in blood. Because the study included a small number of donors, the genetic and exposure-history diversity represented was limited. Even with the large sequencing depth, rarefaction of the sorted-subset datasets indicated that sequencing was incomplete. Larger estimated clonotype richness was generally found for naive subsets than for memory subsets.

V loses 5 bases, J loses 0 bases, and the germline ends lie 11 bases apart. CDR1 and CDR2 were assigned from the germline V gene (reference sequence) as SGHNT and YYREEE. Counted from cysteine to phenylalanine, this CDR3 has 14 amino acids. Only the CDR3 region is kept as DNA, spanning 42 bases read in frame from base 1. The donors were healthy, HIV-negative adults who had no recently reported acute infections or vaccinations. Only Caucasian adults living in Nashville, Tennessee, USA were represented among the donors. CD4+ T cells were enriched by magnetic negative selection; naive cells were then positively selected on CD45RA, and the negative fraction formed the memory subset. Blood was obtained by leukapheresis, after which PBMCs were separated by Ficoll-Histopaque density gradient centrifugation and cryopreserved in liquid nitrogen vapor phase. Analytical flow cytometry was used to check the purity and quantity of every magnetically sorted T cell population. Genomic DNA was isolated from every sorted fraction and measured by UV absorbance on a Nanodrop 2000c.

TCR CDR3 regions were amplified from genomic DNA by multiplex PCR using the deep immunoSEQ assay. Genomic DNA extracted from each cell subset was distributed evenly over all wells of several immunoSEQ 96-well plates, and each plate served as one replicate. For sorted subsets, about 220 ng of genomic DNA, equivalent to 30,000 or so T cell genomes, went into each replicate PCR. The purified libraries were quantified using a Qubit 3.0 fluorometer, sized with a Bioanalyzer 2100, and then quantified again using the KAPA Library Quantification kit. Every immunoSEQ 96-well plate was sequenced on a dedicated single-read 150-cycle Illumina NextSeq 550 flow cell. In the source study's methods: Because only junctional sequences without quality scores were contained in the immunoSEQ output, filtering matching that applied to full-length reads could not be performed. Sequences were annotated with PyIR, a Python wrapper for IgBLAST v1.9, using IMGT germline references to assign V/J genes and CDR3. Reads were removed for weak V/J assignments (E-value above 1e-6), missing CDR3, stop codons, out-of-frame junctions, or ambiguous translated residues. V3J clonotypes were defined as sequences sharing an identical inferred V gene, J gene, and CDR3 amino acid sequence. The percentage overlap between two repertoires was calculated by dividing the number of shared unique clonotypes by the size of the smaller repertoire. Richness of each repertoire was evaluated using RTK rarefaction, the Chao1 estimator, and Recon v2.1 estimates of unobserved clonotypes. OLGA was used to compute generation probabilities for all TCRbeta clonotypes that the gDNA method yielded from several donors. TCRdb retrieved this table from immuneACCESS and kept in-frame rearrangements only. Not all clones are present; in checked studies, unresolved V genes account for under half, and no reason is known for the remainder. The V and J calls and clone size come from that table; D and trimming were worked out from the DNA. The sample table lists about 2.4 million clones, roughly 93% of them with a count of one. About 0.39% of the sample is taken by the ten largest.

Regarding this clone: What this receptor recognizes is not known. No clone much larger than this one lies a single base away; base qualities are absent.

The sequence joins TRBV5-4 to TRBJ1-2; the D gene lacks a confident call. This clonotype was obtained from a young man in good health. Some clones in this sample may be carry-over from other donors' samples. The sample consisted of naive CD4+ T cells from PBMCs. The cell subset or site label for this specimen denotes: CD45RA+ positively selected. The CDR3 is CASRLSSPNYGYTF. The nucleotides are TGTGCCAGCAGGTTGAGTAGCCCTAACTATGGCTACACCTTC.